This T cell receptor beta chain came from a study of tumor and adjacent non-tumor tissue in lung cancer. The template was RNA from unsorted bulk tissue. Study-wide points: Tumor tissue had significantly higher TCR diversity than normal lung. Normal lung showed higher cumulative top 100 clone frequency than tumor.

Regarding this clonotype: Its specificity is not known. A read error may explain this, as a much larger clone is one base away.

TCRbeta libraries were built with three rounds of nested PCR, modified from ARM-PCR. TCRdb independently ran MiXCR on the multiplex PCR reads; one entry per CDR3 protein. The sample yields 200,000 to 250,000 distinct CDR3 sequences, approximately 74% seen once. Germline CDR1 and CDR2: WSHSY and SAAADI. The CDR3 runs 14 residues. The chain couples TRBV10-2 to TRBJ2-7; 13 nucleotides match TRBD2. The sequence derives from a man aged 55 to 69 with non-small cell lung cancer. Sequencing used lung tumor tissue. The CDR3 DNA sequence: TGCGTCACCAGGACTAGCGGGGGCTACTACGAGCAGTACTTC. Translation gives CVTRTSGGYYEQYF.